The present entry profiles one T cell receptor (beta chain) with its context. Primers: 60 Vbeta forward and 13 Jbeta reverse. The protocol was immunoSEQ multiplex PCR, while the TCRdb copy is restricted to in-frame clones and leaves out a portion. The sample shows approximately 77,000 clones, just over 70% of them seen only once. CDR3 length equals 15 residues. The V gene lost 2 bases and the J gene lost 2 bases, with 12 bases spanning the gap. Germline V CDR1 and CDR2: LGHNA, YSLEER. The source of the sample is a study of cytomegalovirus exposure and HLA in healthy donors. The chain combines TRBV4-3 with TRBJ2-5, with a tentative D call TRBD1 (7 bases). The origin of this receptor is a man in his fifties or sixties in good health and CMV-seropositive. Material: PBMCs. The CDR3 loop is CASSQISGGQETQYF. Written as DNA, the CDR3 is TGCGCCAGCAGCCAAATTTCAGGGGGGCAAGAGACCCAGTACTTC.